This TCR beta chain was captured in a study of blood T cell repertoires in COVID-19. Study overall: PBMCs, B-cell-depleted T cells, or T cells provided the cDNA or gDNA that made up the material.

In the original analysis: Quantification of nucleated cells was approximated via reference gene primer amplification. The repertoire was sequenced with immunoSEQ multiplex PCR; TCRdb's copy has only in-frame clones and lacks some. V and J calls and clone size are given by that table; D and trimming were obtained from the DNA. The profile shows about 110,000 clones, 81% of them singletons. The CDR3 is 12 residues long. Per the germline V gene, CDR1 is MDHEN and CDR2 is SYDVKM. V lost 5 bases and J lost 3, with 5 bases in between. Sequencing was carried out using peripheral blood. The V gene is TRBV28, the J gene TRBJ1-5; no clear D. This TCR was recovered from a man at least 80 years old with acute or convalescent COVID-19. The CDR3 DNA is TGTGCCAGCAGTCTACTCAATCAGCCCCAGCATTTT. It encodes CASSLLNQPQHF. The full variable domain, in which reference TRBV28 and TRBJ1-5 provide the parts outside the CDR3, is DVKVTQSSRYLVKRTGEKVFLECVQDMDHENMFWYRQDPGLGLRLIYFSYDVKMKEKGDIPEGYSVSREKKERFSLILESASTNQTSMYLCASSLLNQPQHFGDGTRLSIL.